Each of the 13 T cell receptor beta chains below was sequenced from the same sample in a study of blood T cell repertoires in COVID-19 (dated by TCRdb to 2018 to 2020). The receptor library was made with the immunoSEQ multiplex PCR assay. TCRdb holds this immuneACCESS table with in-frame rearrangements only. Some clones are missing; in checked studies, unresolved V genes explain under half, and the rest has no known cause. The sample yields over 75,000 clones; 75% to 85% were counted once. About 9.3% of the sample comes from the top ten. The specimen was peripheral blood. All receptors derive from a woman in her 70s with acute or convalescent COVID-19.

This chain connects TRBV13 to TRBJ1-6, with D perhaps matching TRBD1 (6 bases). This CDR3 spans 16 amino acids. V dropped 5 bases and J dropped 0 bases, with 11 bases sitting between them. Germline CDR1 reads PRHDT; CDR2 reads FYEKMQ (reference sequence). Here the CDR3 DNA reads TGTGCCAGCAGCCTCACAGGGAGCTCCTATAATTCACCCCTCCACTTT. Translated, it gives CASSLTGSSYNSPLHF.

The CDR3 loop is CASSLDSQASQYYEQYF. For the CDR3, the DNA is TGTGCCAGCAGCTTAGATTCTCAGGCTAGCCAATACTACGAGCAGTACTTC. This chain joins TRBV11-2 and TRBJ2-7; TRBD2 might be the D (5 bases). Looked up from germline, CDR1 is SGHAT and CDR2 is FQNNGV. CDR3 length: 17 residues. V gave up 0 bases and J gave up 3 bases, with 18 bases separating them.

The chain has TRBV27 and TRBJ2-7, with D perhaps TRBD1 (5 bases). V was trimmed by 1 base and J by 6 bases, leaving 7 bases between them. From germline, CDR1 is MNHEY and CDR2 SMNVEV (reference sequence). The CDR3 runs 12 residues. CDR3 residues: CASSLYRTEQYF. In DNA form, the CDR3 reads TGTGCCAGCAGTTTATACAGGACCGAGCAGTACTTC.

V usage is TRBV3-1 (or the pseudogene TRBV3-2) and J usage is TRBJ1-5, with D unresolved. The CDR3 loop spans 13 amino acids. CDR1 and CDR2 (germline): LGHDT, YNNKEL (reference sequence). V lost 0 bases, J lost 7 bases, and 7 bases lay in between. CDR3 sequence reads: CASSQDRRQPQHF. DNA of the CDR3: TGTGCCAGCAGCCAAGATCGGAGGCAGCCCCAGCATTTT.

CDR3 loop: CSARDRRVTGELFF. DNA for the CDR3: TGCAGTGCTCGTGATCGCAGGGTAACCGGGGAGCTGTTTTTT. The chain is built from TRBV20-1 and TRBJ2-2, with a weak D call TRBD1 (5 bases). V shed 5 bases and J shed 5 bases, with 15 bases lying between them. Germline CDR1 reads DFQATT; CDR2 reads SNEGSKA (reference sequence). The CDR3 is made up of 14 amino acids.

The chain carries TRBV5-5 and TRBJ1-6, with TRBD1 matching 9 bases. J was trimmed by 9 bases and V by 4 bases; bases with no gene match: 5. The V gene's germline CDR1 is SGHKS and CDR2 YYEKEE (reference sequence). This CDR3 spans 14 amino acids. DNA for the CDR3: TGTGCCAGCAGCACCGGGACAGGGAGTTCACCCCTCCACTTT. It encodes CASSTGTGSSPLHF. The variable domain in full, with the rest retrieved from reference TRBV5-5 and TRBJ1-6, is DAGVTQSPTHLIKTRGQQVTLRCSPISGHKSVSWYQQVLGQGPQFIFQYYEKEERGRGNFPDRFSARQFPNYSSELNVNALLLGDSALYLCASSTGTGSSPLHFGNGTRLTVT.

This clone was seen a single time. This chain uses TRBV16 with TRBJ1-1, with 7 bases fitting TRBD1. The V and J ends lost 1 base and 3 bases, in that order; junction bases with no gene match: 5. Germline lookup yields CDR1 KGHSY and CDR2 FQNENV. The CDR3 runs to 15 residues. In nucleotides, the CDR3 is TGTGCCAGCAGCCAATGGGTAGACAGGGACACTGAAGCTTTCTTT. Amino acid sequence: CASSQWVDRDTEAFF.

The CDR3 reads CATVPLREQYF. The CDR3 coding sequence is TGTGCCACCGTTCCTCTTCGGGAGCAGTACTTC. The rearrangement joins TRBV7-9 to TRBJ2-7, with D uncertain. There are 11 residues in the CDR3. Trimming stripped 10 bases from V and 7 bases from J, with 14 bases between. The germline CDR1 and CDR2 sequences are SEHNR and FQNEAQ (reference sequence). The variable domain in full, completed from reference TRBV7-9 and TRBJ2-7, reads DTGVSQNPRHKITKRGQNVTFRCDPISEHNRLYWYRQTLGQGPEFLTYFQNEAQLEKSRLLSDRFSAERPKGSFSTLEIQRTEQGDSAMYLCATVPLREQYFGPGTRLTVT.

The chain links TRBV11-3 to TRBJ2-3; D is ambiguous. V gave up 4 bases and J gave up 2 bases, with 7 bases separating them. This CDR3 has 13 residues. Per germline, CDR1 SGHNT and CDR2 YENEEA. The CDR3 DNA reads as TGTGCCAGCAGCTATACTTCCACAGATACGCAGTATTTT. Protein product: CASSYTSTDTQYF. The whole variable domain, filled in from reference TRBV11-3 and TRBJ2-3, reads EAGVVQSPRYKIIEKKQPVAFWCNPISGHNTLYWYLQNLGQGPELLIRYENEEAVDDSQLPKDRFSAERLKGVDSTLKIQPAELGDSAVYLCASSYTSTDTQYFGPGTRLTVL.

The V call is TRBV2, the J call TRBJ2-2; the match to TRBD1 covers 9 bases. The CDR3 extends over 14 amino acids. V shed 7 bases and J 10 bases; nucleotides not matched to a gene: 10. Germline CDR1 SNHLY, CDR2 FYNNEI. The chain's CDR3 is CASTATGGSSELFF. CDR3 DNA sequence: TGTGCCAGCACTGCGACAGGGGGATCTTCGGAGCTGTTTTTT.

The chain employs TRBV18 and TRBJ2-2; 13 bases map to TRBD2. The trim removed 1 base at V and 3 bases at J, leaving 5 bases unmatched. There are 18 residues in the CDR3. From germline, CDR1 is KGHSH and CDR2 LQKENI. CDR3 nucleotides: TGTGCCAGCTCACCACGGACTAGCGGGAGCTTTCACACCGGGGAGCTGTTTTTT. The encoded protein is CASSPRTSGSFHTGELFF.

The gene calls are TRBV7-8 and TRBJ1-1, with TRBD1 identical over 8 bases. CDR3 length equals 14 residues. The J segment lost 4 bases and the V segment lost 2 bases, leaving 3 bases of the junction unmatched. Germline V CDR1 and CDR2: SGHVS, FQNEAQ. Here the CDR3 DNA reads TGTGCCAGCAGCTTACAGGGGGCGAGCACTGAAGCTTTCTTT. It specifies CASSLQGASTEAFF.

This sequence joins TRBV7-9 and TRBJ1-6, with 9 bases identical to TRBD1. This CDR3 has 16 amino acids. Unmatched junction bases numbered 11, after V lost 5 bases and J lost 9 bases. Germline V gene sequence: CDR1 SEHNR, CDR2 FQNEAQ (reference sequence). The CDR3 region has the DNA TGTGCCAGCAGCCAATTCTCCGGGACAGGGCGTTCACCCCTCCACTTT. This sequence encodes CASSQFSGTGRSPLHF.